This T cell receptor (beta chain) is from a study of shared clonotypes between healthy human individuals. Data came from immunoSEQ multiplex PCR; TCRdb stores just in-frame clones and leaves some out. This sample has 2 million to 2.5 million clones; roughly 95% occur once, and the top ten carry 0.1% to 0.15%. All donors were Caucasian adults living in Nashville, Tennessee. This clone was picked up one time. Sequencing was carried out using naive CD4+ T cells sorted from blood. The sample's subset: CD45RA+ positively selected. This TCR came from a young man in good health.

The CDR3 nucleotides are TGTGCCAGCAGTGTCGGCCCTTCGGGCACTGAAGCTTTCTTT. Protein product: CASSVGPSGTEAFF. V and J are TRBV25-1 and TRBJ1-1; no definite D call. CDR1 is MGHDK and CDR2 is SYGVNS in the germline V gene. The V gene lost 4 bases and the J gene lost 4 bases, with 13 bases spanning the gap. The CDR3 contains 14 residues.